This T cell receptor beta chain derives from a study of T cells after yellow fever vaccination. Study-wide background: Each low-cell-number fraction was prepared by means of SMART-Seq v4 Ultra Low Input. Overall study findings and caveats: When the response was secondary, it was weaker but reached its peak faster, day 5 versus 15. Most primary-vaccination clones reappeared after the booster (more than 95% CD4, 75% to 90% CD8). The appearance of a small share of clonotypes in both CD4 and CD8 compartments was observed.

Trimming removed 2 bases at V and 6 bases at J, with 11 bases between. Germline lookup yields CDR1 SEHNR and CDR2 FQNEAQ (reference sequence). The CDR3 is 13 residues long. TCRdb processed the 5' RACE reads anew with MiXCR; each CDR3 protein has one entry. The table records about 240,000 distinct CDR3 sequences, 6% to 7.5% of them present only once. The table lists this clonotype with a few counts. The antigen remains undetermined. The chain carries TRBV7-9 and TRBJ2-7, with D unresolved. The sequence was collected from a man younger than 45 who received the YFV17D yellow fever vaccine. Sample: CD4+ T cells sorted from PBMCs, taken 15 days after the yellow fever booster vaccination. Here the CDR3 reads CASSLSGVLEQYF. CDR3 sequence (DNA): TGTGCCAGCAGCTTAAGTGGGGTTCTCGAGCAGTACTTC. Full variable domain (remainder filled in from reference TRBV7-9 and TRBJ2-7): DTGVSQNPRHKITKRGQNVTFRCDPISEHNRLYWYRQTLGQGPEFLTYFQNEAQLEKSRLLSDRFSAERPKGSFSTLEIQRTEQGDSAMYLCASSLSGVLEQYFGPGTRLTVT.